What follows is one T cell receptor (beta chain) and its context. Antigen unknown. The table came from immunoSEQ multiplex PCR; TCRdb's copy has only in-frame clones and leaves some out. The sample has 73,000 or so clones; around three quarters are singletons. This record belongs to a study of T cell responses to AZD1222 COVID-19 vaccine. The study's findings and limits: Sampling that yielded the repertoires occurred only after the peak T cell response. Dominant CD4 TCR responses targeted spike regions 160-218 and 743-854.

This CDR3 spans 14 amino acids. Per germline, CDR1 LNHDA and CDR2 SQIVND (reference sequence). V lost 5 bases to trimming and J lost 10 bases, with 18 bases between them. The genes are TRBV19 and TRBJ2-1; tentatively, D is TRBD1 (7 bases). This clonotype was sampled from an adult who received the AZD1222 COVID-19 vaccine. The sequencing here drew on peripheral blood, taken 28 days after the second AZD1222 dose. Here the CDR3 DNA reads TGTGCCAGTAGTCCTTCAGGGGGGACTTGGGAGCAGTTCTTC. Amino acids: CASSPSGGTWEQFF.